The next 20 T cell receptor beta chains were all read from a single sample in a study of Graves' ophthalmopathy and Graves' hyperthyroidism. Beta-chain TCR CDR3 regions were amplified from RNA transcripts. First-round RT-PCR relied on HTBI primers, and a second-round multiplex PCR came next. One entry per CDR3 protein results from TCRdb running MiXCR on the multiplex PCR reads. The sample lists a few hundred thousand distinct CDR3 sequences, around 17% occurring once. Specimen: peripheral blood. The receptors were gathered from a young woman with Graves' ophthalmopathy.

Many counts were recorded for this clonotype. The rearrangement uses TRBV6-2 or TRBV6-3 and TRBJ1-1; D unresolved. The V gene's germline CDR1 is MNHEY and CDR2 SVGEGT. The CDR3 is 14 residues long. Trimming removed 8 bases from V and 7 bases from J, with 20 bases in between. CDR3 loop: CASYKPETSFEAFF. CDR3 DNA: TGTGCCAGCTACAAACCCGAGACTTCTTTTGAAGCTTTCTTT.

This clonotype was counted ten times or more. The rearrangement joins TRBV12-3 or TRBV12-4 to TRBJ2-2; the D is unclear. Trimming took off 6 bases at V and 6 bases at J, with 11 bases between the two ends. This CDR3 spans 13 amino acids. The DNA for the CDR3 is TGTGCCAGCAGCCCCCCGGCCCCCGGGGAGCTGTTTTTT. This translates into CASSPPAPGELFF.

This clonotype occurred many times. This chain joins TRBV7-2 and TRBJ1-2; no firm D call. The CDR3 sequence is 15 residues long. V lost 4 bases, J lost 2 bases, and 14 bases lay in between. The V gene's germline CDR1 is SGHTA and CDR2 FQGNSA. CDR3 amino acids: CASSSTRAANYGYTF. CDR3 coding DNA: TGTGCCAGCAGCTCCACTCGAGCAGCAAACTATGGCTACACCTTC.

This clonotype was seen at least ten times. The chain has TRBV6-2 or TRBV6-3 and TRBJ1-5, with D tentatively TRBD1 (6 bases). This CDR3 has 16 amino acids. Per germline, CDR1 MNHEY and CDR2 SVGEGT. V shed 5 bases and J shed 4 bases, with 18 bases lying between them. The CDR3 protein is CASSDPTRDINQPQHF. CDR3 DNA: TGTGCCAGCAGTGACCCCACCCGGGACATTAATCAGCCCCAGCATTTT.

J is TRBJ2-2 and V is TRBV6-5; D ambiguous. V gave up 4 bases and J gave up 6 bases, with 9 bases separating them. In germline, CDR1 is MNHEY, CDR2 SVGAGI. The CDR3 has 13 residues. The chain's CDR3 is CASSSLAPGELFF. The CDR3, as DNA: TGTGCCAGCAGTTCGTTAGCCCCCGGGGAGCTGTTTTTT.

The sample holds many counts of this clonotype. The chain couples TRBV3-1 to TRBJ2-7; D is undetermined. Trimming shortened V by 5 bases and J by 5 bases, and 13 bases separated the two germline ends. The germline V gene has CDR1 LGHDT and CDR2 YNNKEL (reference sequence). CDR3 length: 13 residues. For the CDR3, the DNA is TGTGCCAGCAGCTCCCGGGCCGGACACGAGCAGTACTTC. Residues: CASSSRAGHEQYF.

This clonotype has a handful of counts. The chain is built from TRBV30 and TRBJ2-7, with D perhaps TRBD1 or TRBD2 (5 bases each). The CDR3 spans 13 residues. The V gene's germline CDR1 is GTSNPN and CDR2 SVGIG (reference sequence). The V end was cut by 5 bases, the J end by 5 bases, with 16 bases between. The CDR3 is CAWDSRVGNEQYF. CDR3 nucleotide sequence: TGTGCCTGGGATTCCAGGGTCGGGAACGAGCAGTACTTC. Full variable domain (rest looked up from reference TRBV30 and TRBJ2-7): SQTIHQWPATLVQPVGSPLSLECTVEGTSNPNLYWYRQAAGRGLQLLFYSVGIGQISSEVPQNLSASRPQDRQFILSSKKLLLSDSGFYLCAWDSRVGNEQYFGPGTRLTVT.

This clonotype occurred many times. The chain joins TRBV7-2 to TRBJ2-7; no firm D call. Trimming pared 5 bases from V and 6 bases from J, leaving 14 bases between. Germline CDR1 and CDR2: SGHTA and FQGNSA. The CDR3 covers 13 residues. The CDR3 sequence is CASSLLHSGEQYF. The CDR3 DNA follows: TGTGCCAGCAGCCTCCTCCATTCCGGCGAGCAGTACTTC.

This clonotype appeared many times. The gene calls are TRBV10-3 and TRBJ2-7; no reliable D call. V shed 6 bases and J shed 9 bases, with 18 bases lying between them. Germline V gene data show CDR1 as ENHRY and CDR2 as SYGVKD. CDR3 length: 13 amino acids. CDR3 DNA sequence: TGTGCCATCAGCCCCAAGTCTCTTCTCGGGCAGTACTTC. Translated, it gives CAISPKSLLGQYF.

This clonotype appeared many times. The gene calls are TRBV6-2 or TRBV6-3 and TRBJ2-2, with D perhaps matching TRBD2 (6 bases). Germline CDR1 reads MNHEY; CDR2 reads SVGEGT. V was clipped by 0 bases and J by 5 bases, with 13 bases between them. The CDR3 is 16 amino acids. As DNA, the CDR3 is TGTGCCAGCAGTTACTCGGCGGGACCGGGTACCGGGGAGCTGTTTTTT. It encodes CASSYSAGPGTGELFF.

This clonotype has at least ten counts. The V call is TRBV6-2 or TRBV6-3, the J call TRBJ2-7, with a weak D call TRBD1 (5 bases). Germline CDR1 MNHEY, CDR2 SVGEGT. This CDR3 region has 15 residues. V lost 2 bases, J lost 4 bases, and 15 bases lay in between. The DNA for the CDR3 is TGTGCCAGCAGTTACGGTTCAGGGAACGTATACGAGCAGTACTTC. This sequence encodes CASSYGSGNVYEQYF.

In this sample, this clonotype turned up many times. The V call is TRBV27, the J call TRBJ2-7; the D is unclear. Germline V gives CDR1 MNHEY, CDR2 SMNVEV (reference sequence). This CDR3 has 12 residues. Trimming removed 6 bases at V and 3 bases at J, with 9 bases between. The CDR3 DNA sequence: TGTGCCAGCAGCCCAACACTCTACGAGCAGTACTTC. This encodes CASSPTLYEQYF.

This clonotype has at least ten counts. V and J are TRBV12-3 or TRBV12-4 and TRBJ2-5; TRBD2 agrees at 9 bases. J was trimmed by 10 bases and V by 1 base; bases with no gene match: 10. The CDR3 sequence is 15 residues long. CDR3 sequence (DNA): TGTGCCAGCAGTTTAGTAGCGGGGGCCCCAGGGGGCCAGTACTTC. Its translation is CASSLVAGAPGGQYF.

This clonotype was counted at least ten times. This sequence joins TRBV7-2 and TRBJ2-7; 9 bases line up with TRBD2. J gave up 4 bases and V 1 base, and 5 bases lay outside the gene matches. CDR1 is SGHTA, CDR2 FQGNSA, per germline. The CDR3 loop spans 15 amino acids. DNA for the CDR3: TGTGCCAGCAGCTTAGTGGGGACTAGCAGATACGAGCAGTACTTC. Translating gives CASSLVGTSRYEQYF.

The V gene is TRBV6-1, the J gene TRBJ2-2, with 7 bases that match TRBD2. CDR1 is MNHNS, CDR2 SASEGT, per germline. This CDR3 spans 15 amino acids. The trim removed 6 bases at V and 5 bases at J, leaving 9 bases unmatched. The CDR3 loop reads CASRARESRTGELFF. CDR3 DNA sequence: TGTGCCAGCAGAGCGCGGGAGTCGAGGACCGGGGAGCTGTTTTTT.

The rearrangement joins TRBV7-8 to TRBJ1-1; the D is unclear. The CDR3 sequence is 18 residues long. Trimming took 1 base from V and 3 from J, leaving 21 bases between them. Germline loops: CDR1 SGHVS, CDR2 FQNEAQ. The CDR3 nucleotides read TGTGCCAGCAGCTTAGAGGAAGGAGTCCAGGCAGTCTACACTGAAGCTTTCTTT. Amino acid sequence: CASSLEEGVQAVYTEAFF.

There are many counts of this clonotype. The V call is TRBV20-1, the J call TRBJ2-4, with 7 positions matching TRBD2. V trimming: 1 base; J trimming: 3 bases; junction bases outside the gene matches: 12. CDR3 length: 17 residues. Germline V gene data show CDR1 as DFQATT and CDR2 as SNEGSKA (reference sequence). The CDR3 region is CSARVLTSMGDKNIQYF. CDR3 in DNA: TGCAGTGCTAGAGTCCTGACTAGCATGGGGGACAAAAACATTCAGTACTTC.

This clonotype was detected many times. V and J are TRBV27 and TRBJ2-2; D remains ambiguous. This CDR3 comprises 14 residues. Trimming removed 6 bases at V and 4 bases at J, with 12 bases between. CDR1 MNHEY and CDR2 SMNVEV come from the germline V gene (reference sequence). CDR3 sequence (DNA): TGTGCCAGCAGAGCGTTCTGGGGCACCGGGGAGCTGTTTTTT. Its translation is CASRAFWGTGELFF.

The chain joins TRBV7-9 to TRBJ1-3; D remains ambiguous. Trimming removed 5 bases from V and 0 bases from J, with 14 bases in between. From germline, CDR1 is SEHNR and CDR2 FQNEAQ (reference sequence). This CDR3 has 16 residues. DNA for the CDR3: TGTGCCAGCAGCCCGCACAGAGTCCCCTCTGGAAACACCATATATTTT. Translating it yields CASSPHRVPSGNTIYF. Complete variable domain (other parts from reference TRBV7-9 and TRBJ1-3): DTGVSQNPRHKITKRGQNVTFRCDPISEHNRLYWYRQTLGQGPEFLTYFQNEAQLEKSRLLSDRFSAERPKGSFSTLEIQRTEQGDSAMYLCASSPHRVPSGNTIYFGEGSWLTVV.

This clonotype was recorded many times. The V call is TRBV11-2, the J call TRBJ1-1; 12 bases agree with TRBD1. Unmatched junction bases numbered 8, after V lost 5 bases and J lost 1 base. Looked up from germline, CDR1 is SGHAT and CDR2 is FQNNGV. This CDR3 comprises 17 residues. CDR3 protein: CASSLPGTGGQNTEAFF. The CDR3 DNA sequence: TGTGCCAGCAGCCTTCCCGGGACAGGGGGCCAGAACACTGAAGCTTTCTTT.